The next 10 T cell receptor beta chains were all read from a single sample in a study of blood T cells in healthy people across ages. A second about 6 to 11 cycle PCR used barcoded and J-beta primers. TCRdb redid the calling of the 5' RACE reads with MiXCR, one entry per CDR3 protein. The table records over 1,300,000 distinct CDR3 sequences, 55% to 75% of them present only once. Sequencing input: blood. The receptors derive from a man younger than 35 in good health.

V is TRBV11-1 and J is TRBJ2-1; D gene uncertain. CDR1 and CDR2 (germline): SGHAT, FQDESV (reference sequence). The CDR3 runs 14 residues. With 11 bases removed from V and 0 bases from J, the gap between germline ends came to 14 bases. The CDR3 spells CACKWISSYNEQFF. The CDR3 DNA is TGTGCCTGCAAGTGGATCTCCTCCTACAATGAGCAGTTCTTC.

This chain uses TRBV7-8 with TRBJ2-5; D unclear. This CDR3 is 14 amino acids long. Trimming cost V 3 bases and J 2 bases, with 10 bases left between them. Germline CDR1 SGHVS, CDR2 FQNEAQ. CDR3: CASSFEAEQETQYF. CDR3 sequence (DNA): TGTGCCAGCAGCTTCGAGGCGGAACAAGAGACCCAGTACTTC.

This rearrangement joins TRBV15 to TRBJ1-2; no reliable D call. Germline CDR1 is LNHNV and CDR2 is YYDKDF (reference sequence). V dropped 2 bases and J dropped 0 bases, with 4 bases sitting between them. The CDR3 is 13 amino acids. CDR3 coding DNA: TGTGCCACCAGCAGATCAGCTAACTATGGCTACACCTTC. Residues: CATSRSANYGYTF.

This clonotype showed up just a few times. The V call is TRBV6-5, the J call TRBJ1-2; 9 positions agree with TRBD1. This CDR3 has 13 residues. With V trimmed by 6 bases and J by 8 bases, 7 bases remained unmatched. CDR1 is MNHEY, CDR2 SVGAGI, per germline. CDR3 residues: CASRNGQGQGYTF. The CDR3 DNA is TGTGCCAGCAGAAATGGACAGGGGCAGGGCTACACCTTC.

V and J are TRBV7-2 and TRBJ2-7; 11 nucleotides align to TRBD2. The V gene end was trimmed by 5 bases and the J gene end by 2 bases; junction bases not matched to a gene: 2. The germline V gene encodes CDR1 SGHTA and CDR2 FQGNSA. The CDR3 covers 14 residues. CDR3 in amino acids: CASSKTSGAYEQYF. The CDR3 DNA reads as TGTGCCAGCAGCAAGACTAGCGGGGCCTACGAGCAGTACTTC.

The J gene is TRBJ1-6, the V gene TRBV10-3; D remains unclear. This CDR3 has 13 amino acids. Germline V gene data show CDR1 as ENHRY and CDR2 as SYGVKD. V was trimmed by 7 bases and J by 8 bases, leaving 12 bases between them. The DNA of the CDR3 is TGTGCCATCACCGAGGGCCCCGATTCACCCCTCCACTTT. Amino acids: CAITEGPDSPLHF.

The J gene is TRBJ1-2, the V gene TRBV11-2, with D uncertain. This CDR3 spans 14 amino acids. Trimming stripped 3 bases from V and 2 bases from J, with 10 bases between. The germline gives CDR1 SGHAT, CDR2 FQNNGV. The CDR3 DNA sequence: TGTGCCAGCAGCTTGATGGCAGCCAACTATGGCTACACCTTC. Translating it yields CASSLMAANYGYTF.

This chain joins TRBV2 and TRBJ1-2; D remains unclear. V was shortened by 6 bases and J by 0 bases, with 8 bases between the two germline ends. CDR3 length: 13 amino acids. Germline lookup yields CDR1 SNHLY and CDR2 FYNNEI. CDR3 protein: CASRPWANYGYTF. DNA for the CDR3: TGTGCCAGCAGGCCGTGGGCTAACTATGGCTACACCTTC.

The chain has TRBV12-3 or TRBV12-4 and TRBJ2-6; 7 bases are shared with TRBD1. The CDR3 spans 15 residues. J was trimmed by 4 bases and V by 5 bases; bases with no gene match: 5. The CDR3 loop reads CASSDTGAGANVLTF. CDR3 coding DNA: TGTGCCAGCAGTGATACAGGGGCCGGGGCCAACGTCCTGACTTTC.

The J gene is TRBJ1-6, the V gene TRBV12-3 or TRBV12-4, with D possibly TRBD1 on 6 matching bases. Trimming cost V 4 bases and J 2 bases, with 12 bases left between them. The CDR3 spans 16 residues. The CDR3 nucleotides read TGTGCCAGCAGTTCCGGGGGGCTGGCCTATAATTCACCCCTCCACTTT. This translates into CASSSGGLAYNSPLHF.